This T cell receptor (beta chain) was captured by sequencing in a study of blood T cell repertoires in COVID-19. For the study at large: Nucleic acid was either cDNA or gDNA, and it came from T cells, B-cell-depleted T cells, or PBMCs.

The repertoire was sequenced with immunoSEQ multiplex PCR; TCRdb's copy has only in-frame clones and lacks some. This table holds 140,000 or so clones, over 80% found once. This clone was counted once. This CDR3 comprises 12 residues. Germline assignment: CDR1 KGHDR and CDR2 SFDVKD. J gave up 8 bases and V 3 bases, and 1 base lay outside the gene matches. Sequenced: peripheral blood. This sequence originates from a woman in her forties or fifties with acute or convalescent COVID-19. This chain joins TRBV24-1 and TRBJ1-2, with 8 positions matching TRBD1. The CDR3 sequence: CATSDGQGGYTF. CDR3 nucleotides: TGTGCCACCAGTGATGGACAGGGCGGCTACACCTTC.